This TCR beta chain was sequenced for a study of T cell responses to AZD1222 COVID-19 vaccine. Notes on the study in general: Spike-specific TCR breadth and depth went up after people got two AZD1222 doses. The peak T cell response came first, and repertoires were sampled only after it. Spike-spanning, vaccine-associated CD4 TCRs were dominant at 160-218 and 743-854. Possibly, clonal diversity was underestimated; donors were largely white British and included more females.

Germline CDR1 reads SGHRS; CDR2 reads YFSETQ. The V and J ends lost 5 bases and 0 bases respectively, with 9 bases between them. The length of the CDR3 is 13 residues. About this clone itself: Its matching antigen is unknown.

Assay: immunoSEQ multiplex PCR; the TCRdb copy retains only in-frame clones and omits some. Among some 200,000 clones listed, roughly nine tenths were seen once. The chain uses TRBV5-1 and TRBJ2-7; D uncertain. The material was peripheral blood, obtained 28 days after the second AZD1222 dose. The TCR sequence derives from an adult who received the AZD1222 COVID-19 vaccine. CDR3 sequence: CASSYGPSYEQYF. As DNA, the CDR3 is TGCGCCAGCAGTTACGGTCCCTCCTACGAGCAGTACTTC.